Given below is one TCR beta chain in context. Which antigen it targets is not known. No base quality values were provided; no much bigger clone lies one nucleotide off. TCRbeta CDR3 regions were amplified from genomic DNA by means of the immunoSEQ Assay, a bias-controlled multiplex PCR. In the original analysis: Nucleated cell counts per sample were estimated from amplification of reference gene primers within the assay. To quantify the absolute abundance of each unique TCRbeta CDR3 rearrangement, sequence reads were collapsed and filtered. For each sample, productive Simpson clonality was calculated as the square root of Simpson's diversity index over productive rearrangements. TCRdb obtained this table from immuneACCESS and retained in-frame rearrangements with V and J assigned. These tables miss some clones; where compared with another copy, unresolved V genes account for less than half of the shortfall, and the remainder is unexplained. V and J calls and clone size follow that table, whereas D and trimming were derived from the DNA. This sample lists some 330,000 clones; 75% to 90% were detected once. The ten top clones hold more than 5% of the sample.

Participants in the prospective study were enrolled through a virtual design, were aged roughly 18 to 100 years, and lived in 24 United States geographic areas. Cohort assignment in the prospective study relied on participant-reported clinical history from a screening survey and a study questionnaire. For ImmuneRACE Cohort 3, a participant was defined as recovered based on two consecutive negative NP/OP PCR tests, clearance by a healthcare professional, or resolution of symptoms. Each participant in the prospective study had whole blood, serum and a nasopharyngeal or oropharyngeal swab collected by mobile phlebotomists. Additional blood draws and questionnaires over an approximately two-month period could optionally be provided by prospective study participants. Blood samples from the prospective study were shipped frozen or at room temperature prior to DNA extraction. These data are taken from a study of blood T cell repertoires in COVID-19 (dated by TCRdb to the early 2020s). Concerning the study at large: Samples covering the acute and convalescent phases of COVID-19 were provided by collaborators in the United States, Italy and Spain. The material from the prospective study consisted of cDNA or gDNA derived from T cells, B-cell-depleted T cells, or PBMCs. Subjects who had been exposed to COVID-19, were actively infected with it, or had recovered from it provided the deeply sampled blood TCRbeta repertoires that made up the dataset. A freely available public database, intended as a resource for researchers studying the immune response to SARS-CoV-2, is where the repertoires were released. Samples came from the ongoing ImmuneRACE study (first 160 participants) plus 1,254 subjects from 6 global collaborators. Nearly every sample came with metadata listing a de-identified subject ID, COVID-19 status, age in years and sex. Where available, HLA class I and class II types were obtained from metadata supplied by the sample provider rather than from assay-based typing.

The investigation overall reported the following: How much clinical and demographic metadata was included differed by source and by participant, and the metadata was provided uncurated.

The germline V gene specifies MGHRA as CDR1 and YSYEKL as CDR2. Trimming takes 0 bases from V and 2 bases from J, and the germline ends sit 14 bases apart. From its cysteine to its phenylalanine, the CDR3 spans 16 amino acids. The kept DNA is CDR3 alone, 48 bases in frame from the first base. Sequencing was performed on PBMCs or T cells enriched from blood (not recorded which). This TCR came from a man aged 25 to 40 who had recovered from COVID-19. Recombination linked TRBV4-1 to TRBJ2-7; TRBD2 is a possible D gene, resting on 6 matching bases. The DNA is TGCGCCAGCAGCCAAGACAGAGGCGGGGCGGCCTACGAGCAGTACTTC. Its protein is CASSQDRGGAAYEQYF.